The 10 T cell receptor beta chains given below trace back to one sample, sequenced in a study of T cell responses to AZD1222 COVID-19 vaccine. This table comes from immunoSEQ multiplex PCR, and its TCRdb copy is limited to in-frame clones, with some not included. Of 150,000 to 200,000 clones listed, about nine tenths are singletons. The specimen was peripheral blood, collected 28 days after the second AZD1222 dose. All receptors come from an adult who received the AZD1222 COVID-19 vaccine.

This sequence joins TRBV24-1 and TRBJ2-7; TRBD1 might be the D (6 bases). CDR1 and CDR2 from the germline V gene are KGHDR and SFDVKD. This CDR3 is 13 amino acids long. Trimming took 8 bases from V and 3 from J, leaving 13 bases between them. The CDR3 nucleotides read TGTGCCACCACGCAGGGGCGATACTACGAGCAGTACTTC. The encoded protein is CATTQGRYYEQYF.

This clone was picked up a small number of times. The genes are TRBV25-1 and TRBJ1-2; D ambiguous. The CDR3 has 11 residues. V was pared by 5 bases and J by 7 bases, with 8 bases between. CDR1 and CDR2 (germline): MGHDK, SYGVNS. CDR3 amino acids: CASSFMAGYTF. CDR3 bases: TGTGCCAGCAGTTTTATGGCTGGCTACACCTTC.

The rearrangement joins TRBV6-2 or TRBV6-3 to TRBJ2-2; D might be TRBD1 or TRBD2, each matching 6 bases. V lost 5 bases, J lost 4 bases, and 20 bases lay in between. Germline V lookup: CDR1 MNHEY, CDR2 SVGEGT. The CDR3 loop spans 17 amino acids. CDR3 coding DNA: TGTGCCAGCAGTACGGGGGCGCTGGCAGGGCGCACCGGGGAGCTGTTTTTT. It yields the protein CASSTGALAGRTGELFF.

The V gene is TRBV30, the J gene TRBJ1-5, with D perhaps matching TRBD1 (5 bases). This CDR3 has 14 residues. V lost 5 bases to trimming and J lost 3 bases, with 14 bases between them. Germline CDR1 GTSNPN, CDR2 SVGIG (reference sequence). Written as DNA, the CDR3 is TGTGCCTGGGGGGGAGACAATAACAATCAGCCCCAGCATTTT. It translates to CAWGGDNNNQPQHF. The whole variable domain, remainder taken from reference TRBV30 and TRBJ1-5, is SQTIHQWPATLVQPVGSPLSLECTVEGTSNPNLYWYRQAAGRGLQLLFYSVGIGQISSEVPQNLSASRPQDRQFILSSKKLLLSDSGFYLCAWGGDNNNQPQHFGDGTRLSIL.

The chain links TRBV2 to TRBJ1-5; D not resolved. Between the trimmed V and J ends, which lost 5 bases and 1 base, there was a span of 6 bases. Germline lookup yields CDR1 SNHLY and CDR2 FYNNEI. This CDR3 is built from 13 residues. CDR3 nucleotides: TGTGCCAGCAGTAGACGGAGCAATCAGCCCCAGCATTTT. This translates into CASSRRSNQPQHF.

V and J are TRBV13 and TRBJ2-7; 7 bases line up with TRBD1. J gave up 3 bases and V 2 bases, and 4 bases lay outside the gene matches. The CDR3 spans 14 residues. Germline V lookup: CDR1 PRHDT, CDR2 FYEKMQ (reference sequence). CDR3 sequence reads: CASSLSDRVYEQYF. The CDR3 coding sequence is TGTGCCAGCAGCTTAAGTGACAGGGTCTACGAGCAGTACTTC. The whole variable domain, remainder taken from reference TRBV13 and TRBJ2-7, is AAGVIQSPRHLIKEKRETATLKCYPIPRHDTVYWYQQGPGQDPQFLISFYEKMQSDKGSIPDRFSAQQFSDYHSELNMSSLELGDSALYFCASSLSDRVYEQYFGPGTRLTVT.

This clone appeared a single time. V and J are TRBV27 and TRBJ1-4; 7 nucleotides match TRBD1. Germline V gene lookup returns CDR1 MNHEY and CDR2 SMNVEV (reference sequence). V lost 5 bases to trimming and J lost 4 bases; unmatched junction nucleotides: 13. The CDR3 spans 17 residues. CDR3 sequence (DNA): TGTGCCAGCAGTCCCCTTTTCCCAGGGGGGGATAATGAAAAACTGTTTTTT. This translates into CASSPLFPGGDNEKLFF. Combining the CDR3 with reference TRBV27 and TRBJ1-4 gives the whole variable domain EAQVTQNPRYLITVTGKKLTVTCSQNMNHEYMSWYRQDPGLGLRQIYYSMNVEVTDKGDVPEGYKVSRKEKRNFPLILESPSPNQTSLYFCASSPLFPGGDNEKLFFGSGTQLSVL.

The chain joins TRBV5-1 to TRBJ2-1; perhaps TRBD1 as D (6 bases). Germline V gene lookup returns CDR1 SGHRS and CDR2 YFSETQ. V lost 0 bases to trimming and J lost 5 bases, with 12 bases between them. The CDR3 length is 15 residues. CDR3 nucleotides: TGCGCCAGCAGCTTGGTCCCAGGGGAGAACAATGAGCAGTTCTTC. Translation: CASSLVPGENNEQFF.

The rearrangement links TRBV7-2 to TRBJ2-1; D is unclear. V was clipped by 0 bases and J by 8 bases, with 8 bases between them. The CDR3 totals 13 residues. Germline assignment: CDR1 SGHTA and CDR2 FQGNSA. CDR3 sequence: CASSLAGWYEQFF. In DNA, the CDR3 is TGTGCCAGCAGCTTAGCAGGGTGGTATGAGCAGTTCTTC.

This rearrangement joins TRBV11-2 to TRBJ2-3, with a weak D call TRBD2 (6 bases). The germline CDR1 and CDR2 sequences are SGHAT and FQNNGV. CDR3 length: 15 residues. The germline V and J ends were trimmed by 5 bases and 2 bases, with 14 bases remaining between them. CDR3 in DNA: TGTGCCAGCAGCCCCGGGACTCCTTCCACAGATACGCAGTATTTT. Its translation is CASSPGTPSTDTQYF.